The 9 T cell receptor beta chains below come from one sample, sequenced in a study of blood T cell repertoires in COVID-19. Method: immunoSEQ multiplex PCR; TCRdb's copy keeps in-frame clones and lacks some. The table lists about 35,000 clones, about nine tenths of them singletons. Sequenced input: peripheral blood. Source of these receptors: a man older than 75 with active COVID-19.

The rearrangement joins TRBV2 to TRBJ2-7; 11 positions match TRBD1. CDR3 size: 13 residues. Germline-derived CDR1 and CDR2 are SNHLY and FYNNEI. V shed 8 bases, J shed 7 bases, and the junction held 7 bases outside the gene matches. This CDR3 is CASRGTGGREQYF. As DNA, the CDR3 is TGTGCCAGCCGGGGGACAGGGGGTCGTGAGCAGTACTTC.

V is TRBV5-4 and J is TRBJ1-2; D is undetermined. With 0 bases removed from V and 8 bases from J, the gap between germline ends came to 17 bases. CDR3 length: 15 amino acids. Germline V CDR1 and CDR2: SGHNT, YYREEE (reference sequence). Here the CDR3 reads CASSLAGGGSKGYTF. The CDR3 DNA reads TGTGCCAGCAGCTTGGCAGGAGGAGGGAGTAAGGGCTACACCTTC.

The CDR3 DNA sequence: TGTGCCAGCAGCTTGGTTCGGTTGTCCACCGGGGAGCTGTTTTTT. This translates into CASSLVRLSTGELFF. The chain combines TRBV5-6 with TRBJ2-2; the D is unclear. CDR3 length equals 15 residues. The V gene lost 0 bases and the J gene lost 4 bases, with 10 bases spanning the gap. CDR1 is SGHDT and CDR2 is YYEEEE in the germline V gene.

V gene TRBV20-1 combines with J gene TRBJ2-1; D is unresolved. CDR1 DFQATT and CDR2 SNEGSKA come from the germline V gene (reference sequence). The CDR3 is made up of 11 amino acids. The CDR3 DNA is TGCAGAGTCTCCCAAGCCAATGAGCAGTTCTTC. This encodes CRVSQANEQFF.

The rearrangement uses TRBV7-2 and TRBJ2-7, with TRBD2 as a possible D gene (6 bases). Germline CDR1 is SGHTA and CDR2 is FQGNSA. The ends were cut back, 2 bases at V and 5 bases at J, with 16 bases in the middle. This CDR3 has 15 residues. CDR3: CASSLNSLGGNEQYF. The CDR3 nucleotides are TGTGCCAGCAGCTTAAATAGCCTGGGGGGTAACGAGCAGTACTTC.

The chain couples TRBV9 to TRBJ2-3, with 8 nucleotides matching TRBD1. The CDR3 totals 17 residues. Germline V gene data show CDR1 as SGDLS and CDR2 as YYNGEE. J gave up 0 bases and V 3 bases, and 9 bases lay outside the gene matches. The DNA of the CDR3 is TGTGCCAGCAGCGGGTCGGTAACAGGGGGTAGCACAGATACGCAGTATTTT. Protein sequence: CASSGSVTGGSTDTQYF.

The gene calls are TRBV28 and TRBJ1-1; TRBD1 agrees at 8 bases. V dropped 6 bases and J dropped 11; count of bases not matched to a gene: 14. This CDR3 region has 14 residues. The germline gives CDR1 MDHEN, CDR2 SYDVKM. The CDR3 reads CASRPSGQGAVAFF. CDR3 nucleotides: TGTGCCAGCAGGCCCTCGGGGCAGGGGGCCGTTGCTTTCTTT.

This chain links TRBV18 with TRBJ2-7; TRBD2 matches 10 bases. Trimming cost V 2 bases and J 1 base; bases outside gene matches: 8. Looked up from germline, CDR1 is KGHSH and CDR2 is LQKENI. The CDR3 loop spans 17 amino acids. CDR3 amino acids: CASSPDWGLAPSYEQYF. DNA of the CDR3: TGTGCCAGCTCACCAGATTGGGGACTAGCGCCTTCCTACGAGCAGTACTTC.

The chain has TRBV5-1 and TRBJ1-6; D is uncertain. Trimming shortened V by 4 bases and J by 3 bases, and 11 bases separated the two germline ends. From germline, CDR1 is SGHRS and CDR2 YFSETQ. The CDR3 has 15 amino acids. CDR3 loop: CASSPKADYNSPLHF. In DNA form, the CDR3 reads TGCGCCAGCAGCCCCAAGGCGGACTATAATTCACCCCTCCACTTT. Complete variable domain (other parts from reference TRBV5-1 and TRBJ1-6): KAGVTQTPRYLIKTRGQQVTLSCSPISGHRSVSWYQQTPGQGLQFLFEYFSETQRNKGNFPGRFSGRQFSNSRSEMNVSTLELGDSALYLCASSPKADYNSPLHFGNGTRLTVT.